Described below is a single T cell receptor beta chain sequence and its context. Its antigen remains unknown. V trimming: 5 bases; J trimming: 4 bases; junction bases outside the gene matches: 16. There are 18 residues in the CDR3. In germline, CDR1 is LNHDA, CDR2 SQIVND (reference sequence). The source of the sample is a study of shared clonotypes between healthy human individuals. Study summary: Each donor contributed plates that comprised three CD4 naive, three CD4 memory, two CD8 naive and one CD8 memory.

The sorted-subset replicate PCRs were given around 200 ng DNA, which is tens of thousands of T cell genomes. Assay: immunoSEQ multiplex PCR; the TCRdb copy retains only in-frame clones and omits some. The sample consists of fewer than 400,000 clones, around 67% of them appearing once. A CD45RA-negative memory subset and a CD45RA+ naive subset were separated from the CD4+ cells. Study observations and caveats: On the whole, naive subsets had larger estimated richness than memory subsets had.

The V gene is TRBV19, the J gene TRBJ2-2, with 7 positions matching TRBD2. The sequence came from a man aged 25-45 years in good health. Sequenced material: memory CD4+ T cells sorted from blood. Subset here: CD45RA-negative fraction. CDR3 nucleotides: TGTGCCAGTAGTCCCGAAGGGGTTCTAGCGGACCTCACCGGGGAGCTGTTTTTT. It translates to CASSPEGVLADLTGELFF.